This T cell receptor (beta chain) was captured in a study of shared clonotypes between healthy human individuals. About the research overall: Aged 18 to 49, the donors were two women and three men. Used for every donor were three CD4 naive, three CD4 memory, two CD8 naive and one CD8 memory plate.

Deep was the level used in running the assay. In the authors' methods: Junction-only sequences produced by ImmunoSEQ had no quality scores, so filtering differed. Assay used: immunoSEQ multiplex PCR; TCRdb lists only in-frame clones, some missing. V, J and clone size were drawn from that table, and D and trimming were deduced from the DNA. The table has about 2.3 million clones, just over 90% seen once. With 4 bases clipped from V and 6 bases from J, the junction kept 1 base outside the gene matches. Germline V gene sequence: CDR1 WNHNN, CDR2 SYGVQD (reference sequence). This CDR3 is built from 13 residues.

The rearrangement links TRBV10-1 to TRBJ2-3; TRBD1 matches 10 bases. Sequencing was performed on naive CD4+ T cells from PBMCs. As to subset: CD45RA+ positively selected. This TCR was sampled from a young man in good health. Some clones in this sample may be carry-over from other donors' samples. CDR3 protein: CASSGTGGDTQYF. CDR3 in DNA: TGCGCCAGCAGTGGGACAGGGGGGGATACGCAGTATTTT.